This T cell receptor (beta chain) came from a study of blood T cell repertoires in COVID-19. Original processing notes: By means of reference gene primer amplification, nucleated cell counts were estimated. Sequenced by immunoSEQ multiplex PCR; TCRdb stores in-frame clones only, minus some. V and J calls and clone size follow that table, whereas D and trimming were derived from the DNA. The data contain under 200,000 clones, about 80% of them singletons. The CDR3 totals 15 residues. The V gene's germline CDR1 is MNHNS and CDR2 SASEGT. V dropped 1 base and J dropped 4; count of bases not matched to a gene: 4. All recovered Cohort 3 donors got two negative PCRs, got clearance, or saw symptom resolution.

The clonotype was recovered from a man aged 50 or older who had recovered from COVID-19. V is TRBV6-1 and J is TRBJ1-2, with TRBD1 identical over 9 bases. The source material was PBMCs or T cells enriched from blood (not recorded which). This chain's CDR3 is CASSEDRGRIYGYTF. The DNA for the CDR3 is TGTGCCAGCAGTGAAGACAGGGGGCGCATCTATGGCTACACCTTC.